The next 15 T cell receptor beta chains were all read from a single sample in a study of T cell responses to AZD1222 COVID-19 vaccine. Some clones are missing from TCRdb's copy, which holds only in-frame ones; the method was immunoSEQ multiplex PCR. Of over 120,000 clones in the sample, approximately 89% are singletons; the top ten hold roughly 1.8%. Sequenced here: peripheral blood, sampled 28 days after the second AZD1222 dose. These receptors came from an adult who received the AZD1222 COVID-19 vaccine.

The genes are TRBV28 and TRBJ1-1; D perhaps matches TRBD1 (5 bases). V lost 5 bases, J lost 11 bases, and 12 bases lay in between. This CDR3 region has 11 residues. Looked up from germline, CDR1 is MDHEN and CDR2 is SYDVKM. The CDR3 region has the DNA TGTGCCAGCAGTCAGGGACTGGAGGCTTTCTTT. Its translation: CASSQGLEAFF.

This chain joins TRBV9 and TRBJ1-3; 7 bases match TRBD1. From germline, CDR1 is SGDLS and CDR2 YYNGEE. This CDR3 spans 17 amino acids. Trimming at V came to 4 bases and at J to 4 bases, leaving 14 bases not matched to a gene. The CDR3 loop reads CASSPRDRITHGNTIYF. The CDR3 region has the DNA TGTGCCAGCAGCCCCCGGGACAGAATAACACACGGAAACACCATATATTTT.

CDR3 in DNA: TGCGCCAGCAGCTTGGGTGCATATTACATGAACACTGAAGCTTTCTTT. Translated: CASSLGAYYMNTEAFF. J is TRBJ1-1 and V is TRBV5-1; D is uncertain. The length of the CDR3 is 16 residues. V lost 0 bases, J lost 0 bases, and 12 bases lay in between. Germline V lookup: CDR1 SGHRS, CDR2 YFSETQ.

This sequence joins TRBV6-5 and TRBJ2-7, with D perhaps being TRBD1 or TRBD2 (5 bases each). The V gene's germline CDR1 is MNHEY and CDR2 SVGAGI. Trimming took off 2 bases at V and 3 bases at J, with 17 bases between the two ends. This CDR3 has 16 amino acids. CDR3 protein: CASSYPAGTAGYEQYF. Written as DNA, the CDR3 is TGTGCCAGCAGTTACCCGGCCGGGACGGCAGGCTACGAGCAGTACTTC.

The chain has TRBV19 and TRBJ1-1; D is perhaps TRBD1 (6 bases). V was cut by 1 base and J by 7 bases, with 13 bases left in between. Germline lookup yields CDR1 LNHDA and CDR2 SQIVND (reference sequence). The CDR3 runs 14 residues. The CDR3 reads CASSIGGQPIEAFF. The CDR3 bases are TGTGCCAGTAGTATAGGTGGACAGCCGATTGAAGCTTTCTTT.

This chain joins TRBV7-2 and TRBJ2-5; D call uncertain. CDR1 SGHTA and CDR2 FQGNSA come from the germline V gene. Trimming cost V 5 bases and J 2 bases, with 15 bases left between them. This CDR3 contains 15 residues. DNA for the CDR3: TGTGCCAGCAGCCCCAAGAAATACCTTCAAGAGACCCAGTACTTC. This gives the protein CASSPKKYLQETQYF.

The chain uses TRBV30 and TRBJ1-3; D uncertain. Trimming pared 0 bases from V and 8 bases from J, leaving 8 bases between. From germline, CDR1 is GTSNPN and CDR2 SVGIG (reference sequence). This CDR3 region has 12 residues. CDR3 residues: CAWSVGQDTIYF. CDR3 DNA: TGTGCCTGGAGTGTCGGGCAGGACACCATATATTTT.

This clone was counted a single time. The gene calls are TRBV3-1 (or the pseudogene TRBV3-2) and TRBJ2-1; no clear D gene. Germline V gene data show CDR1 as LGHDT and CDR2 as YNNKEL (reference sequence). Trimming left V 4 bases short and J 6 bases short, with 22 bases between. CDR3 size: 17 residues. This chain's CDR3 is CASSRPPTDPVSNEQFF. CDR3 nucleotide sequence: TGTGCCAGCAGCCGACCCCCGACTGATCCGGTTAGCAATGAGCAGTTCTTC.

Here the CDR3 DNA reads TGTGCCACCAGCAGAGATAGTCAAGAAAAACTGTTTTTT. It codes for CATSRDSQEKLFF. The V and J genes are TRBV15 and TRBJ1-4; D not resolved. The CDR3 is made up of 13 amino acids. In germline, CDR1 is LNHNV, CDR2 YYDKDF (reference sequence). Trimming removed 0 bases at V and 8 bases at J, with 7 bases between.

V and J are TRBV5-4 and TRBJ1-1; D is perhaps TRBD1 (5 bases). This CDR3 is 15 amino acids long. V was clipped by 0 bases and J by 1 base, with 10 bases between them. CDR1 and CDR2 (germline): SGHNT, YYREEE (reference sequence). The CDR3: CASSLADRRNTEAFF. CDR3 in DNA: TGTGCCAGCAGCTTGGCCGACAGAAGGAACACTGAAGCTTTCTTT.

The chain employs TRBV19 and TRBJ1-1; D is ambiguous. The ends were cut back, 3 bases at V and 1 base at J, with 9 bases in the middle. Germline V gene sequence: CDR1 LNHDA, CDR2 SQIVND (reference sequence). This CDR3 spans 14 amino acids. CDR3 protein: CASSIGNTNTEAFF. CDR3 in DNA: TGTGCCAGTAGTATCGGGAATACGAACACTGAAGCTTTCTTT.

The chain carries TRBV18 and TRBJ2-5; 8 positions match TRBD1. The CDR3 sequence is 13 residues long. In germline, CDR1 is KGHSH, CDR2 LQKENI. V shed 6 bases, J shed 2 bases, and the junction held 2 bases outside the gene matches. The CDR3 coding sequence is TGTGCCAGCTCTCGGGACAGGCAAGAGACCCAGTACTTC. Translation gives CASSRDRQETQYF.

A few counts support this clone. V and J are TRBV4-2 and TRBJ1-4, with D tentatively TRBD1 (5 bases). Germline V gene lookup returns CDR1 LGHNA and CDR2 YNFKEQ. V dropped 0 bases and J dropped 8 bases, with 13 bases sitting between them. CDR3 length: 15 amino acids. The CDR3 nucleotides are TGTGCCAGCAGCCAAGAGCTTCAGGGAGGGGAAAAACTGTTTTTT. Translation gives CASSQELQGGEKLFF.

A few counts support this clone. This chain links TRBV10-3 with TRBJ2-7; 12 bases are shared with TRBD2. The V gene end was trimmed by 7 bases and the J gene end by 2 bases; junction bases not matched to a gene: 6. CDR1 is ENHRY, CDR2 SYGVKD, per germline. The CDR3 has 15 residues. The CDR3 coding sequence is TGTGCCATCACTATGGGACTAGCGGGTGCCTACGAGCAGTACTTC. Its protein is CAITMGLAGAYEQYF.

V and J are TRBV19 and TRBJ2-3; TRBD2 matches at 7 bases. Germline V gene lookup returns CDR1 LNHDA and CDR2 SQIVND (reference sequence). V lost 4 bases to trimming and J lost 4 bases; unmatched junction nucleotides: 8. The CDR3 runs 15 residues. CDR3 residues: CASSRAGDGADTQYF. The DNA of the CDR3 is TGTGCCAGTAGTAGGGCGGGAGACGGGGCAGATACGCAGTATTTT.